The 25 T cell receptor beta chains reported below all come from one sample, sequenced in a study of post-analysis software for immune sequencing data. Notes on the study in general: Higher frequency in patients than in controls was seen for about five TRBV segments, with TRBV5-6, TRBV5-1 and TRBV20-1 among them.

Their specific antigens are unknown. The library was made from cDNA and included unique molecular identifiers. A single record per CDR3 protein comes from TCRdb applying MiXCR to the PCR reads. The data show approximately 440,000 distinct CDR3 sequences, with under 55% seen just once and roughly an eighth held by the top ten. The specimen was blood. These receptors were collected from a girl aged 5-17 years with multiple sclerosis.

This chain uses TRBV9 with TRBJ1-1; D uncertain. V lost 0 bases to trimming and J lost 2 bases, with 14 bases between them. The CDR3 is 16 residues long. From germline, CDR1 is SGDLS and CDR2 YYNGEE. CDR3 sequence: CASSVDPAPTNTEAFF. CDR3 coding DNA: TGTGCCAGCAGCGTAGACCCAGCCCCGACTAACACTGAAGCTTTCTTT.

The chain combines TRBV28 with TRBJ2-5, with TRBD1 identical over 9 bases. The DNA end is a closer match to TRBJ2-7, so the J assignment may be wrong. Germline V gene sequence: CDR1 MDHEN, CDR2 SYDVKM. The CDR3 loop spans 13 amino acids. Here the CDR3 DNA reads TGTGCCAGCAGGCCACAGGGGGCGCACGAGCAGTACTTC. Residues: CASRPQGAHEQYF.

The V call is TRBV6-5, the J call TRBJ2-1; D is possibly TRBD2 (6 bases). Per the germline V gene, CDR1 is MNHEY and CDR2 is SVGAGI. The CDR3 has 15 residues. The V end lost 2 bases, the J end lost 7 bases, and 15 bases lay between the germline ends. CDR3 bases: TGTGCCAGCAGTTACATTAGTGGGAGGAGTAATGAGCAGTTCTTC. It codes for CASSYISGRSNEQFF.

This clonotype came up many times. The chain is built from TRBV10-3 and TRBJ2-4; either TRBD1 or TRBD2 may supply D (7 bases each). In germline, CDR1 is ENHRY, CDR2 SYGVKD. Trimming cost V 4 bases and J 5 bases, with 12 bases left between them. The CDR3 is 14 residues long. CDR3 sequence: CAISGQGGENIQYF. In nucleotides, the CDR3 is TGTGCCATCAGTGGACAGGGAGGGGAAAACATTCAGTACTTC.

This clonotype was seen more than once but under ten times. The chain employs TRBV15 and TRBJ1-5; the match to TRBD1 covers 7 bases. With 1 base clipped from V and 3 bases from J, the junction kept 9 bases outside the gene matches. The CDR3 runs 17 residues. Germline lookup yields CDR1 LNHNV and CDR2 YYDKDF (reference sequence). The CDR3 bases are TGTGCCACCAGCAGAGTCCGGCTGACAGGGATCAATCAGCCCCAGCATTTT. Translation: CATSRVRLTGINQPQHF.

This clonotype has ten or more counts. The junction does not match germline at one end; this may be a read error. The chain recombines TRBV5-1 with TRBJ2-1; D not resolved. The germline gives CDR1 SGHRS, CDR2 YFSETQ. This CDR3 has 13 residues. The CDR3 nucleotides are TGTGCCAGCAGCTTGAGCTCCTACAATGAGCAGTTCTTC. Translated: CASSLSSYNEQFF. Supplemented by reference TRBV5-1 and TRBJ2-1, the full variable domain reads KAGVTQTPRYLIKTRGQQVTLSCSPISGHRSVSWYQQTPGQGLQFLFEYFSETQRNKGNFPGRFSGRQFSNSRSEMNVSTLELGDSALYLCASSLSSYNEQFFGPGTRLTVL.

V usage is TRBV7-3 and J usage is TRBJ1-1; D might be TRBD1 (6 bases). Trimming removed 4 bases from V and 6 bases from J, with 12 bases in between. The CDR3 covers 13 residues. Germline V lookup: CDR1 SGHTA, CDR2 FQGTGA. The DNA for the CDR3 is TGTGCCAGCAGCTCACAGGGTATCTCTGAAGCTTTCTTT. Translation: CASSSQGISEAFF.

The V call is TRBV20-1, the J call TRBJ2-4, with D unresolved. Germline assignment: CDR1 DFQATT and CDR2 SNEGSKA (reference sequence). The ends were cut back, 3 bases at V and 0 bases at J, with 12 bases in the middle. The CDR3 loop spans 15 amino acids. CDR3 bases: TGCAGTGCTAGTGCCGCAACGCTAGCCAAAAACATTCAGTACTTC. This codes for CSASAATLAKNIQYF.

The genes are TRBV5-6 and TRBJ2-3; unclear D gene. The germline gives CDR1 SGHDT, CDR2 YYEEEE. Trimming removed 4 bases at V and 4 bases at J, with 10 bases between. This CDR3 contains 13 residues. This chain's CDR3 is CASSLKNADTQYF. The CDR3 nucleotides are TGTGCCAGCAGCCTGAAGAATGCAGATACGCAGTATTTT.

DNA for the CDR3: TGCAGTGCTATAGGACTAGCGGTTCCCTACGAGCAGTACTTC. Translating it yields CSAIGLAVPYEQYF. The chain recombines TRBV20-1 with TRBJ2-7; 10 nucleotides align to TRBD2. V was pared by 4 bases and J by 2 bases, with 5 bases of the junction left unmatched. Per the germline V gene, CDR1 is DFQATT and CDR2 is SNEGSKA (reference sequence). The CDR3 covers 14 residues.

The table lists this clonotype with a few counts. The chain combines TRBV11-2 with TRBJ1-4; TRBD1 might be the D (6 bases). Looked up from germline, CDR1 is SGHAT and CDR2 is FQNNGV. Trimming stripped 5 bases from V and 6 bases from J, with 19 bases between. The CDR3 has 16 residues. This chain's CDR3 is CASSRMTGGADEKLFF. The DNA of the CDR3 is TGTGCCAGCAGCCGAATGACGGGGGGCGCCGATGAAAAACTGTTTTTT.

V and J are TRBV6-6 and TRBJ2-7; possible D gene TRBD1, 6 bases. This CDR3 contains 13 residues. Germline assignment: CDR1 MNHNY and CDR2 SVGAGI (reference sequence). Trimming took off 5 bases at V and 3 bases at J, with 11 bases between the two ends. CDR3 DNA sequence: TGTGCCAGCAGTACGGGACACGACTACGAGCAGTACTTC. It is translated as CASSTGHDYEQYF.

This clonotype was seen a few times. The gene calls are TRBV20-1 and TRBJ2-1; a possible D gene is TRBD2 (6 bases). CDR1 is DFQATT and CDR2 is SNEGSKA in the germline V gene (reference sequence). The CDR3 loop spans 16 amino acids. Deletions cut 3 bases from V and 3 bases from J, with 18 bases between. In DNA form, the CDR3 reads TGCAGTGCTAGGCCCAGAGAGCGGGTACACTACAATGAGCAGTTCTTC. Residues: CSARPRERVHYNEQFF.

The J gene is TRBJ2-1, the V gene TRBV28; D gene uncertain. Trimming stripped 7 bases from V and 10 bases from J, with 17 bases between. The V gene's germline CDR1 is MDHEN and CDR2 SYDVKM. The CDR3 loop spans 13 amino acids. Here the CDR3 reads CASIPVGSREQFF. The CDR3 DNA reads TGTGCCAGCATCCCTGTCGGGTCACGAGAGCAGTTCTTC.

This clonotype was seen only a few times. CDR3 amino acids: CASSSPGLAGVHYNEQFF. CDR3 bases: TGTGCCAGCAGTTCCCCGGGACTAGCGGGAGTGCACTACAATGAGCAGTTCTTC. This chain joins TRBV6-5 and TRBJ2-1, with TRBD2 matching 14 bases. Per germline, CDR1 MNHEY and CDR2 SVGAGI. The V and J ends lost 4 bases and 3 bases, in that order; junction bases with no gene match: 8. The CDR3 spans 18 residues.

This clonotype turned up a few times. This rearrangement joins TRBV2 to TRBJ2-5; 12 positions match TRBD2. This CDR3 spans 15 amino acids. Germline loops: CDR1 SNHLY, CDR2 FYNNEI. J was trimmed by 5 bases and V by 4 bases; bases with no gene match: 5. The CDR3 reads CASSVRTSGAETQYF. The CDR3 DNA reads as TGTGCCAGCAGTGTTCGGACTAGCGGGGCGGAGACCCAGTACTTC.

Remarks on this clonotype: A read error may account for a junction end that differs from germline. This rearrangement joins TRBV15 to TRBJ2-3; TRBD2 matches 10 bases. The CDR3 is 17 amino acids. The germline gives CDR1 LNHNV, CDR2 YYDKDF (reference sequence). CDR3 nucleotide sequence: TGTGCCTCCAGCAGAGATGGGCTAGCGGGAGGCACAGATACGCAGTATTTT. Residues: CASSRDGLAGGTDTQYF.

The gene calls are TRBV20-1 and TRBJ2-7; possibly TRBD1 for D (6 bases). The germline V gene has CDR1 DFQATT and CDR2 SNEGSKA (reference sequence). The V gene lost 6 bases and the J gene lost 5 bases, with 17 bases spanning the gap. The CDR3 spans 13 residues. The CDR3 nucleotides are TGCAGTGCCCCCTCCGCCAGGGGCAACGAGCAGTACTTC. Translation gives CSAPSARGNEQYF.

There are a few counts of this clonotype. The chain employs TRBV20-1 and TRBJ2-1; possible D gene TRBD2, 5 bases. The length of the CDR3 is 14 residues. Trimming took 6 bases from V and 4 from J, leaving 16 bases between them. Germline V gene lookup returns CDR1 DFQATT and CDR2 SNEGSKA (reference sequence). The CDR3 loop reads CSAPRPTGYNEQFF. DNA of the CDR3: TGCAGTGCACCCCGACCCACGGGGTACAATGAGCAGTTCTTC.

V is TRBV20-1 and J is TRBJ2-3; TRBD1 aligns across 7 bases. This CDR3 region has 17 residues. J was trimmed by 3 bases and V by 1 base; bases with no gene match: 13. Germline loops: CDR1 DFQATT, CDR2 SNEGSKA (reference sequence). The DNA of the CDR3 is TGCAGTGCTAGAGGTTTTCAATCAGGGGGACGAACAGATACGCAGTATTTT. Protein: CSARGFQSGGRTDTQYF.

This clonotype has just a few counts. The chain joins TRBV7-2 to TRBJ2-3; D possibly corresponds to TRBD2 (6 bases). CDR1 is SGHTA, CDR2 FQGNSA, per germline. V lost 5 bases to trimming and J lost 2 bases, with 11 bases between them. This CDR3 has 14 amino acids. CDR3 in amino acids: CASSLREFTDTQYF. The CDR3 bases are TGTGCCAGCAGCCTCCGGGAGTTCACAGATACGCAGTATTTT.

This chain links TRBV3-1 with TRBJ2-7; TRBD2 agrees at 14 bases. This CDR3 contains 18 residues. Germline-derived CDR1 and CDR2 are LGHDT and YNNKEL (reference sequence). With 1 base clipped from V and 4 bases from J, the junction kept 9 bases outside the gene matches. The CDR3 sequence is CASSQVSWTSGRTYEQYF. The DNA of the CDR3 is TGTGCCAGCAGCCAAGTTTCCTGGACTAGCGGGAGGACGTACGAGCAGTACTTC.

The J gene is TRBJ2-5, the V gene TRBV4-1; a possible D gene is TRBD1 (6 bases). The V gene lost 0 bases and the J gene lost 5 bases, with 13 bases spanning the gap. Germline V CDR1 and CDR2: MGHRA, YSYEKL. The CDR3 covers 15 residues. As DNA, the CDR3 is TGCGCCAGCAGCCAAGATCGCGGACAGTGGGAGACCCAGTACTTC. The encoded protein is CASSQDRGQWETQYF.

This clonotype has more than one count but fewer than ten. The genes are TRBV12-3 or TRBV12-4 and TRBJ1-1, with D uncertain. The CDR3 has 13 residues. Between the trimmed V and J ends, which lost 7 bases and 8 bases, there was a span of 17 bases. The CDR3 here is CASKTAQPTEAFF. In nucleotides, the CDR3 is TGTGCCAGCAAGACGGCCCAACCCACGGAAGCTTTCTTT.

The rearrangement links TRBV20-1 to TRBJ1-1; possibly TRBD1 for D (6 bases). This CDR3 is built from 14 residues. Trimming removed 1 base at V and 1 base at J, with 10 bases between. Germline V gene sequence: CDR1 DFQATT, CDR2 SNEGSKA (reference sequence). The CDR3 loop reads CSARAVRGNTEAFF. The DNA of the CDR3 is TGCAGTGCTAGAGCGGTCAGGGGGAACACTGAAGCTTTCTTT.